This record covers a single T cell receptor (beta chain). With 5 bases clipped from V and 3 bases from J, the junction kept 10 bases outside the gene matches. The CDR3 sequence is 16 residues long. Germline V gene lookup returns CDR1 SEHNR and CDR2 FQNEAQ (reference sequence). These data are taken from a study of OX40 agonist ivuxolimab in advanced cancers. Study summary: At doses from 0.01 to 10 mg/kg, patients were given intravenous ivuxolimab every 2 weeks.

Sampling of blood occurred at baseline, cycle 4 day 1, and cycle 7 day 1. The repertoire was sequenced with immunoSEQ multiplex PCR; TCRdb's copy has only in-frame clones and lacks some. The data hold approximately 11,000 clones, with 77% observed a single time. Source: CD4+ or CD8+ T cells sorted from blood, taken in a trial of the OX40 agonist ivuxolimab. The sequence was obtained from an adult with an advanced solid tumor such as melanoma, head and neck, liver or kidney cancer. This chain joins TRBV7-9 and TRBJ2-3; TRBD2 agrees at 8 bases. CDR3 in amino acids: CASSHFDSGATDTQYF. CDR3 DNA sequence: TGTGCCAGCAGCCATTTCGATAGCGGGGCAACAGATACGCAGTATTTT.